These T cell receptor beta chains were read from a single sample in a study of T cell repertoires in cytomegalovirus infection. Their antigens remain unidentified. One entry per CDR3 protein results from TCRdb running MiXCR on the reads. The table includes tens of thousands of distinct CDR3 sequences, around 20% detected once. The sequenced sample was CD8+ T cells from cultured PBMCs, obtained from culture after CMV antigen stimulation. Every receptor here comes from a human donor in good health (CMV status not recorded). Some clones in this sample may be carry-over from other donors' samples. Both conserved end residues are part of each CDR3. The order of the fields is clone size, D gene, J gene, V gene, CDR3 protein, CDR3 DNA. A D gene is named only where the DNA matches it firmly. Some rows mark clone size as missing; the rest say once, few, many or name a class of expanded clone.

size: few
D: TRBD1
J: TRBJ1-3
V: TRBV4-1
CDR3: CASSLTVGTGFGNTIYF
DNA: TGCGCCAGCAGCCTTACCGTCGGGACAGGATTTGGAAACACCATATATTTT

size: few
D: NA
J: TRBJ2-7
V: TRBV12-3/TRBV12-4
CDR3: CASSFLHPAEQTYEQYF
DNA: TGTGCCAGCAGTTTCCTTCATCCAGCGGAGCAGACCTACGAGCAGTACTTC

size: few
D: TRBD1
J: TRBJ2-1
V: TRBV4-1
CDR3: CASSQGQGGYEQFF
DNA: TGCGCCAGCAGCCAAGGACAGGGGGGGTATGAGCAGTTCTTC

size: few
D: NA
J: TRBJ2-1
V: TRBV27
CDR3: CASSLLTDPYNEQFF
DNA: TGTGCCAGCAGTTTATTGACAGACCCCTACAATGAGCAGTTCTTC

size: NA
D: NA
J: TRBJ2-1
V: TRBV7-8
CDR3: CASSLVFYNEQFF
DNA: TGTGCCAGCAGCTTAGTTTTTTACAATGAGCAGTTCTTC

size: NA
D: TRBD2
J: TRBJ2-3
V: TRBV7-3
CDR3: CASSRTSGPRTDTQYF
DNA: TGTGCCAGCAGCCGGACTAGCGGGCCACGCACAGATACGCAGTATTTT

size: NA
D: TRBD2
J: TRBJ2-7
V: TRBV11-1
CDR3: CASSPLAGGLYEQYF
DNA: TGTGCCAGCAGCCCACTAGCGGGAGGATTATACGAGCAGTACTTC

size: NA
D: TRBD2
J: TRBJ2-1
V: TRBV27
CDR3: CASNPTSIYNEQFF
DNA: TGTGCCAGCAACCCGACTAGCATCTACAATGAGCAGTTCTTC

size: NA
D: TRBD2
J: TRBJ2-1
V: TRBV7-6
CDR3: CASSSASGGNNEQFF
DNA: TGTGCCAGCAGCTCGGCTAGCGGGGGGAACAATGAGCAGTTCTTC

size: few
D: TRBD2
J: TRBJ2-1
V: TRBV7-8
CDR3: CASSPLGAGGQDEQFF
DNA: TGTGCCAGCAGCCCTCTAGGGGCGGGGGGGCAGGATGAGCAGTTCTTC

size: few
D: TRBD1
J: TRBJ2-7
V: TRBV20-1
CDR3: CSARQGESGEQYF
DNA: TGCAGTGCTCGACAGGGGGAATCGGGCGAGCAGTACTTC

size: NA
D: TRBD1
J: TRBJ1-2
V: TRBV12-3/TRBV12-4
CDR3: CASRAGTVTIYGYTF
DNA: TGTGCCAGCAGGGCCGGGACAGTGACGATCTATGGCTACACCTTC

size: few
D: NA
J: TRBJ1-1
V: TRBV19
CDR3: CASSIGFTEAFF
DNA: TGTGCCAGTAGTATAGGGTTCACTGAAGCTTTCTTT

size: few
D: NA
J: TRBJ2-1
V: TRBV4-3
CDR3: CASSQDSEYNEQFF
DNA: TGCGCCAGCAGCCAAGATAGCGAGTACAATGAGCAGTTCTTC

size: few
D: NA
J: TRBJ2-2
V: TRBV19
CDR3: CASSFPGGTGELFF
DNA: TGTGCCAGTAGTTTCCCGGGTGGCACCGGGGAGCTGTTTTTT

size: NA
D: TRBD1
J: TRBJ1-3
V: TRBV6-1
CDR3: CASSEDRQTGNTIYF
DNA: TGTGCCAGCAGTGAGGACAGGCAAACTGGAAACACCATATATTTT

size: few
D: NA
J: TRBJ2-3
V: TRBV28
CDR3: CASSLSGATDTQYF
DNA: TGTGCCAGCAGTTTGTCCGGAGCAACAGATACGCAGTATTTT

size: NA
D: TRBD1
J: TRBJ1-5
V: TRBV6-2/TRBV6-3
CDR3: CASSSRQGESPNQPQHF
DNA: TGTGCCAGCAGTTCGAGGCAGGGGGAATCTCCGAATCAGCCCCAGCATTTT

size: NA
D: NA
J: TRBJ2-3
V: TRBV12-3/TRBV12-4
CDR3: CASSTSLSDTQYF
DNA: TGTGCCAGCAGCACTAGCCTGTCAGATACGCAGTATTTT

size: NA
D: TRBD1
J: TRBJ1-1
V: TRBV27
CDR3: CASSSSLQGAGDTEAFF
DNA: TGTGCCAGCAGTTCCTCTTTACAGGGGGCAGGGGATACTGAAGCTTTCTTT

size: few
D: TRBD1
J: TRBJ1-2
V: TRBV7-9
CDR3: CASSAYRGGYTF
DNA: TGTGCCAGCAGCGCCTACAGGGGTGGCTACACCTTC